This TCR beta chain was identified in a study of cytomegalovirus exposure and HLA in healthy donors. Germline V gives CDR1 MDHEN, CDR2 SYDVKM. V was clipped by 1 base and J by 3 bases; unmatched bases: 7. This CDR3 is built from 16 residues. The PCR employed 60 Vbeta primers together with 13 Jbeta primers. Generated by immunoSEQ multiplex PCR, the TCRdb table keeps only in-frame clones and is missing some. In the table there are around 140,000 clones, around 9.7% of which are singletons. The receptor's source is a man between 45 and 60 years old in good health and CMV-seronegative. The V and J genes are TRBV28 and TRBJ2-7, with TRBD1 identical over 9 bases. Sequenced sample: PBMCs. CDR3 in amino acids: CASSLSGQGNLYEQYF. The CDR3, as DNA: TGTGCCAGCAGTTTATCGGGACAGGGCAACCTCTACGAGCAGTACTTC.